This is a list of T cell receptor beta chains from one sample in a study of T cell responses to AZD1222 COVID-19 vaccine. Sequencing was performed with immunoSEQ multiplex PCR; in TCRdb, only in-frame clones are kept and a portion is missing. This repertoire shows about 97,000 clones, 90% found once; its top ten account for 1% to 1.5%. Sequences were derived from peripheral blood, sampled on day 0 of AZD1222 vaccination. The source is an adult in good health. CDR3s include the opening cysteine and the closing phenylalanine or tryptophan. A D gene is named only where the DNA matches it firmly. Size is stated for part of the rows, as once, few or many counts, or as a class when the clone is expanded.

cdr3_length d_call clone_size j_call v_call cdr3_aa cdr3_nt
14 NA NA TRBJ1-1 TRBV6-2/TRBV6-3 CASSDLQGSSEAFF TGTGCCAGCAGCGACCTCCAGGGGAGCTCTGAAGCTTTCTTT
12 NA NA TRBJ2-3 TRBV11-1 CASSSGGDTQYF TGTGCCAGCAGCTCAGGGGGGGATACGCAGTATTTT
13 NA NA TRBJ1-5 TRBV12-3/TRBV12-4 CASSTRGNQPQHF TGTGCCAGCAGCACCCGAGGCAATCAGCCCCAGCATTTT
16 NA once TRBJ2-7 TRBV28 CASSFSLESVTYEQYF TGTGCCAGCAGTTTTTCCTTAGAATCCGTGACCTACGAGCAGTACTTC
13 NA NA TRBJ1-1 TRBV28 CASSLVGLTEAFF TGTGCCAGCAGTTTAGTGGGGTTAACTGAAGCTTTCTTT
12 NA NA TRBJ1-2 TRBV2 CASSEGQLGYTF TGTGCCAGCAGTGAAGGTCAGCTCGGCTACACCTTC
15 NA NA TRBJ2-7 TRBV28 CASSRPVVDKYEQYF TGTGCCAGCAGTCGGCCCGTAGTGGACAAATACGAGCAGTACTTC
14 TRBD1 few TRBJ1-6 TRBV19 CASSGWTGRSPLHF TGTGCCAGTAGTGGATGGACAGGGCGTTCACCCCTCCACTTT
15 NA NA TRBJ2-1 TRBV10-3 CAISESLATYNEQFF TGTGCCATCAGTGAGTCCCTAGCTACGTACAATGAGCAGTTCTTC
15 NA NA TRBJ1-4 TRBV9 CASSAHIGGGEKLFF TGTGCCAGCAGCGCTCATATAGGGGGAGGTGAAAAACTGTTTTTT
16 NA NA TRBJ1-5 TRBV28 CASSKTSGTTDQPQHF TGTGCCAGCAGTAAGACTTCCGGGACGACCGATCAGCCCCAGCATTTT
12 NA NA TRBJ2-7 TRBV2 CASRRENREQYF TGTGCCAGCAGGAGGGAGAACAGGGAGCAGTACTTC
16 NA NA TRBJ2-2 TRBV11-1 CASSSYPRTATGELFF TGTGCCAGCAGCTCCTACCCTAGGACGGCCACCGGGGAGCTGTTTTTT
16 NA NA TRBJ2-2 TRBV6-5 CASSSTGTGISGELFF TGTGCCAGCAGTTCAACCGGGACGGGAATTTCCGGGGAGCTGTTTTTT
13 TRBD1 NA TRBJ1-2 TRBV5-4 CASNLQGEDGYTF TGTGCCAGCAACCTTCAGGGGGAGGATGGCTACACCTTC
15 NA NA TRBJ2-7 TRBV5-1 CASSLGSSFSYEQYF TGCGCCAGCAGCTTGGGGTCCTCTTTCTCCTACGAGCAGTACTTC
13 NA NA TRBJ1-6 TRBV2 CASQAEANSPLHF TGTGCCAGCCAAGCAGAGGCTAATTCACCCCTCCACTTT
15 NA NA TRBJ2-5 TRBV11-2 CASSLDAGNQETQYF TGTGCCAGCAGCTTAGATGCGGGGAACCAAGAGACCCAGTACTTC
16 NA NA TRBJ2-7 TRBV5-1 CASSQSGTALSYEQYF TGCGCCAGCAGCCAAAGCGGGACAGCCCTTTCCTACGAGCAGTACTTC
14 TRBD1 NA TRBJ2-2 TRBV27 CASSFRDRPGGLFF TGTGCCAGCAGTTTCCGGGACAGGCCAGGCGGGCTGTTTTTT
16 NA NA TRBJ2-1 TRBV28 CASRTTGTRIKGEQFF TGTGCCAGCAGAACTACCGGGACACGGATTAAGGGTGAGCAGTTCTTC
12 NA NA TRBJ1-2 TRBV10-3 CAARDGLYGYTF TGTGCCGCCCGGGACGGCCTCTATGGCTACACCTTC
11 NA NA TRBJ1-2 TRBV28 CASSPDYGYTF TGTGCCAGCAGTCCCGACTATGGCTACACCTTC
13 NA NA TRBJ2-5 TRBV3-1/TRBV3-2 CASSQEGAETQYF TGTGCCAGCAGCCAAGAGGGTGCGGAGACCCAGTACTTC
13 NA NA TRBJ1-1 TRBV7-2 CASNTRRYTEAFF TGTGCCAGCAACACCAGAAGGTACACTGAAGCTTTCTTT
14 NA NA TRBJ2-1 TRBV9 CASSRGDRYNEQFF TGTGCCAGCAGTCGAGGTGACCGTTACAATGAGCAGTTCTTC
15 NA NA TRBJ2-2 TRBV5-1 CASSPDGANTGELFF TGCGCCAGCAGCCCGGACGGGGCGAACACCGGGGAGCTGTTTTTT
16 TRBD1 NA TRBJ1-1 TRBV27 CASSLYQGAQNTEAFF TGTGCCAGCAGTTTATATCAGGGGGCCCAGAACACTGAAGCTTTCTTT
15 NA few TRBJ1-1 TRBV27 CASSPRDLMNTEAFF TGTGCCAGCAGTCCCAGGGACCTCATGAACACTGAAGCTTTCTTT
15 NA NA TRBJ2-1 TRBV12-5 CASGLGGFESDEQFF TGTGCTAGTGGTTTGGGGGGGTTTGAAAGCGATGAGCAGTTCTTC
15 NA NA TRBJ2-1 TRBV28 CASSPQRPGGNEQFF TGTGCCAGCAGTCCTCAGAGACCCGGAGGGAATGAGCAGTTCTTC
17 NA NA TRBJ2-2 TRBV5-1 CASSNDPDSANTGELFF TGCGCCAGCAGCAATGACCCGGACAGTGCAAACACCGGGGAGCTGTTTTTT
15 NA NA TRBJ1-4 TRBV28 CASSLPGATNEKLFF TGTGCCAGCAGTTTACCGGGAGCAACTAATGAAAAACTGTTTTTT
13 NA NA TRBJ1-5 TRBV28 CASSFQGNQPQHF TGTGCCAGCAGTTTCCAGGGCAATCAGCCCCAGCATTTT
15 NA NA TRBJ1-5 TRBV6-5 CASSPASLLVQPQHF TGTGCCAGCAGTCCTGCGAGTCTGTTGGTTCAGCCCCAGCATTTT
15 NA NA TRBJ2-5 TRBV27 CASSLDLAGRETQYF TGTGCCAGCAGTTTAGATCTCGCTGGCAGGGAGACCCAGTACTTC
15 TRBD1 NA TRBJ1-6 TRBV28 CASSSWTGENSPLHF TGTGCCAGCAGTTCCTGGACAGGGGAAAATTCACCCCTCCACTTT
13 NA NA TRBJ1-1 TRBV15 CATSRQGGLQAFF TGTGCCACCAGCAGACAGGGAGGGTTGCAAGCTTTCTTT
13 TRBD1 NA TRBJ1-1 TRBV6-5 CASRLDRETEAFF TGTGCCAGCAGATTGGACAGGGAAACTGAAGCTTTCTTT
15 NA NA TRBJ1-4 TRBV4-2 CASSQVWGLNEKLFF TGTGCCAGCAGCCAAGTATGGGGGCTTAATGAAAAACTGTTTTTT
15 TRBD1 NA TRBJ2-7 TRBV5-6 CASSIGQGKTVEQYF TGTGCCAGCAGCATCGGACAGGGGAAGACGGTCGAGCAGTACTTC